Detailed here is one T cell receptor (beta chain). The CDR3 length is 15 residues. Germline V gives CDR1 MNHEY, CDR2 SVGAGI. Trimming pared 0 bases from V and 2 bases from J, leaving 7 bases between. Generated by immunoSEQ multiplex PCR, the TCRdb table keeps only in-frame clones and is missing some. Of about 87,000 clones detected, about 93% appear once; the ten largest clones hold 1.3% to 1.5%. The data originate from a study of T cell changes during pregnancy in multiple sclerosis. The clonotype originates from a female donor in good health, enrolled as a control in a pregnancy study. The specimen was peripheral blood, collected in the third trimester of pregnancy. V usage is TRBV6-5 and J usage is TRBJ2-2; D possibly corresponds to TRBD1 (5 bases). This chain's CDR3 is CASSYSTDNTGELFF. In DNA, the CDR3 is TGTGCCAGCAGTTACTCGACAGACAACACCGGGGAGCTGTTTTTT.